Listed below are T cell receptor beta chains from one sample, sequenced in a study of T-cell reconstitution after alpha-beta-depleted transplantation in children. TCRdb called the PCR reads again in MiXCR, with one record for every CDR3 protein. The sample has about 400,000 distinct CDR3 sequences, roughly 22% seen once. Sequencing used PBMCs from the stem cell graft donor, obtained from the stem cell graft. These receptors all stem from a human donor who donated a stem cell graft to a child with acute myeloid leukemia. CDR3s include the opening cysteine and the closing phenylalanine or tryptophan. D genes are given only for firm matches. The listing skips clone size in some rows; elsewhere it reads once, few, many or a size class.

d_call | j_call | clone_size | v_call | cdr3_nt | cdr3_aa
TRBD2 | TRBJ2-5 | NA | TRBV27 | TGTGCCAGCAGGGAAATAGCGGGGTTCCAAGAGACCCAGTACTTC | CASREIAGFQETQYF
NA | TRBJ2-7 | NA | TRBV6-1 | TGTGCCAGCAGTCCAGGGATGGGGTTCAACTACGAGCAGTACTTC | CASSPGMGFNYEQYF
TRBD1 | TRBJ2-7 | many | TRBV29-1 | TGCAGCGCGACCGGGACAGGGACGTCCGAGCAGTACTTC | CSATGTGTSEQYF
TRBD2 | TRBJ2-1 | few | TRBV7-9 | TGTGCCATCCATAGCGGGAGCCTCTACAATGAGCAGTTCTTC | CAIHSGSLYNEQFF
NA | TRBJ2-1 | many | TRBV6-5 | TGTGCCAGCAGTTCCGACGGATGGAATGAGCAGTTCTTC | CASSSDGWNEQFF
NA | TRBJ1-3 | NA | TRBV20-1 | TGCAGTGCGAGGGACGGCAACTCTGGAAACACCATATATTTT | CSARDGNSGNTIYF
NA | TRBJ2-4 | few | TRBV12-3/TRBV12-4 | TGTGCCAGCAGCCCGGGACCCCGAAACATTCAGTACTTC | CASSPGPRNIQYF
NA | TRBJ2-7 | many | TRBV12-3/TRBV12-4 | TGTGCCAGCAGTTTAGAGTTGGAGCAGTACTTC | CASSLELEQYF
NA | TRBJ1-1 | few | TRBV15 | TGTGCCACCAGCGGACTTGGCAGGAACACTGAAGCTTTCTTT | CATSGLGRNTEAFF
NA | TRBJ2-1 | few | TRBV7-7 | TGTGCTAGCAGCTTAGGGGTGGGACTGCCCAATGAGCAGTTCTTC | CASSLGVGLPNEQFF
NA | TRBJ2-1 | once | TRBV20-1 | TGCAGTGCCCGAAGGGGTCTAAGTAATGAGCAGTTCTTC | CSARRGLSNEQFF
NA | TRBJ2-1 | NA | TRBV27 | TGTGCCAGCAGCGCAACTCTGGGCAGCCTCCTGGGGAATGAGCAGTTCTTC | CASSATLGSLLGNEQFF
TRBD2 | TRBJ2-7 | many | TRBV12-3/TRBV12-4 | TGTGCCAGCAGTGCGCGGGAGTCAGCCTACGAGCAGTACTTC | CASSARESAYEQYF
TRBD1 | TRBJ2-5 | NA | TRBV27 | TGTGCCAGCAGCCCCTATCCCCTTCGACAGGGAAAGTACCAAGAGACCCAGTACTTC | CASSPYPLRQGKYQETQYF
NA | TRBJ2-1 | many | TRBV7-3 | TGTGCCAGCAGCGAGATAACAGGTGTCGATGAGCAGTTCTTC | CASSEITGVDEQFF
NA | TRBJ2-1 | few | TRBV12-3/TRBV12-4 | TGTGCCAGCAGCTGGCAGGGGGGTACCCACAATGAGCAGTTCTTC | CASSWQGGTHNEQFF
NA | TRBJ2-3 | few | TRBV10-1 | TGCGCCAGCAGCGGGAGAGGTCCAGATACGCAGTATTTT | CASSGRGPDTQYF
NA | TRBJ2-3 | NA | TRBV12-3/TRBV12-4 | TGTGCCAGCAGTTTGAACGCGGCAGATACGCAGTATTTT | CASSLNAADTQYF
TRBD1 | TRBJ2-7 | NA | TRBV11-3 | TGTGCCAGCAGCTGGGACAGGAGCTCCTACGAGCAGTACTTC | CASSWDRSSYEQYF
NA | TRBJ2-7 | NA | TRBV7-2 | TGTGCCAGCAGCTTAGAGGGCGATCTGTGGTACGAGCAGTACTTC | CASSLEGDLWYEQYF
TRBD1 | TRBJ2-7 | NA | TRBV18 | TGTGCCAGCTCACCGGGACAGGAGCCCTACGAGCAGTACTTC | CASSPGQEPYEQYF
NA | TRBJ2-1 | many | TRBV5-1 | TGCGCCAGCAGCTTGTGGCTGGAGGGGGCTTTTGGTTACAATGAGCAGTTCTTC | CASSLWLEGAFGYNEQFF
NA | TRBJ2-1 | many | TRBV12-3/TRBV12-4 | TGTGCCAGCAGTAGACGGACAGCCTGGGGTTACAATGAGCAGTTCTTC | CASSRRTAWGYNEQFF
TRBD1 | TRBJ2-5 | many | TRBV29-1 | TGCAGCGTTCGAACAGGGGAAGAGACCCAGTACTTC | CSVRTGEETQYF
TRBD1 | TRBJ1-1 | few | TRBV28 | TGTGCCAGCAGTTTACTGCAGGGGGCGCGGGATGCTTTCTTT | CASSLLQGARDAFF
TRBD1 | TRBJ1-5 | few | TRBV20-1 | TGCAGTGCTAGAACAGGGGGAGATAGCAATCAGCCCCAGCATTTT | CSARTGGDSNQPQHF
NA | TRBJ2-5 | few | TRBV12-3/TRBV12-4 | TGTGCCAGCAGGAGACAGGCCCAGGAGACCCAGTACTTC | CASRRQAQETQYF
NA | TRBJ2-7 | few | TRBV5-1 | TGCGCCAGCAGCTTGGTGGGCCGCTACGAGCAGTACTTC | CASSLVGRYEQYF
TRBD1 | TRBJ1-4 | many | TRBV7-2 | TGTGCCAGCAGCTATCAGGGGGGTAATGAAAAACTGTTTTTT | CASSYQGGNEKLFF
TRBD2 | TRBJ2-3 | few | TRBV12-3/TRBV12-4 | TGTGCCAGCAGTCCTATCCCGAGCGGGAGAACAGATACGCAGTATTTT | CASSPIPSGRTDTQYF
NA | TRBJ1-2 | many | TRBV5-6 | TGTGCCAGCAGCCCGACCCTCTTGGCTAACTATGGCTACACCTTC | CASSPTLLANYGYTF
TRBD2 | TRBJ2-2 | NA | TRBV25-1 | TGTGCCAGCAGTCCCACTAGCGCCAAAAACACCGGGGAGCTGTTTTTT | CASSPTSAKNTGELFF
TRBD2 | TRBJ2-1 | few | TRBV10-3 | TGTGCCATCAGAGGGGGACTAGCGGGATACAATGAGCAGTTCTTC | CAIRGGLAGYNEQFF
NA | TRBJ2-2 | NA | TRBV28 | TGTGCCATTATGGGGCAGGGGGGCACCGGGGAGCTGTTTTTT | CAIMGQGGTGELFF
NA | TRBJ2-1 | NA | TRBV15 | TGTGCCACCAGCAGAGCCGGAGCTGAGCAGTTCTTC | CATSRAGAEQFF
TRBD2 | TRBJ2-7 | NA | TRBV6-1 | TGTGCCAGCAGTCATCTAGCGGGTAGAGGCTCCTACGAGCAGTACTTC | CASSHLAGRGSYEQYF